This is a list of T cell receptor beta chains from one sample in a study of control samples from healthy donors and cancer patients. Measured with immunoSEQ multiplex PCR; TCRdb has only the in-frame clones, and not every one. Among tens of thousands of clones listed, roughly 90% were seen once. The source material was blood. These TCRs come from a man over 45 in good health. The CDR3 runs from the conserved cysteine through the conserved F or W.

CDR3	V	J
CASTHRWGTPQHF	TRBV6-4	TRBJ1-5
CASSTPMVLTLAESSYEQYF	TRBV6-2/TRBV6-3	TRBJ2-7
CASRYYGGQGYSYEQYF	TRBV27	TRBJ2-7
CASTPRDKERTQYF	TRBV5-5	TRBJ2-3
CASSSVMSNEKLFF	TRBV6-5	TRBJ1-4
CASSQVHGKGRESYEQYF	TRBV3-1/TRBV3-2	TRBJ2-7
CASSPWARRPHGEQFF	TRBV14	TRBJ2-1
CASSLDQGTYGYTF	TRBV11-2	TRBJ1-2
CASGLVRGNEQFF	TRBV12-5	TRBJ2-1
CASSLRDTYWELFF	TRBV6-5	TRBJ2-2
CASSPWDSQETQYF	TRBV7-9	TRBJ2-5
CASSEASGGDYNEQFF	TRBV10-1	TRBJ2-1
CARRGQGAREQYF	TRBV5-3	TRBJ2-7
CASNPGTGSGSGNTIYF	TRBV19	TRBJ1-3